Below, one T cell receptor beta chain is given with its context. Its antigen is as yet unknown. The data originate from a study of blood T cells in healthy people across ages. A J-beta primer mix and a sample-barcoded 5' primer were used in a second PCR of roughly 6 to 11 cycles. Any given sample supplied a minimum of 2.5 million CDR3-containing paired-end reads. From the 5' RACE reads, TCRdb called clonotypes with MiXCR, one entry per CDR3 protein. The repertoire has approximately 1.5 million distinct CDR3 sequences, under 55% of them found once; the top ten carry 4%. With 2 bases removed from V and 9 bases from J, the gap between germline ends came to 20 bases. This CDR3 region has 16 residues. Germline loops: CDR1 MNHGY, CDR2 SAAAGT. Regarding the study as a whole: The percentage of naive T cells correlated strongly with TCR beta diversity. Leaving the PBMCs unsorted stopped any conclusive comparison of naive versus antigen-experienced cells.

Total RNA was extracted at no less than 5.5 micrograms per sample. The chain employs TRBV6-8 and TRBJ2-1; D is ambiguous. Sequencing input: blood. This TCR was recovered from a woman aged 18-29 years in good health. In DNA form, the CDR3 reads TGTGCCAGCAGTTACCCCGACACGGAGCAGGTAGGTGAGCAGTTCTTC. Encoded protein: CASSYPDTEQVGEQFF.